The rows below give T cell receptor beta chains drawn from one sample of a study of blood T cell repertoires in COVID-19. The repertoire was sequenced with immunoSEQ multiplex PCR; TCRdb's copy has only in-frame clones and lacks some. The sample lists 65,000 to 95,000 clones; 75% to 85% were seen once. Sample: peripheral blood. Receptors were obtained from a woman in her 50s with acute or convalescent COVID-19. CDR3s include the opening cysteine and the closing phenylalanine or tryptophan. A D gene is named only where the DNA matches it firmly. Rows give clone size only sometimes, using once, few, many, or a class for an expanded clone.

d_call clone_size j_call v_call cdr3_nt cdr3_aa
TRBD1 - TRBJ1-5 TRBV5-1 TGCGCCAGCAGGCCCACAGGGGCATATAATCAGCCCCAGCATTTT CASRPTGAYNQPQHF
TRBD2 - TRBJ2-1 TRBV19 TGTGCCAGTAGGGCGGTAGCGGGAGGTCGGTGGTTCTTC CASRAVAGGRWFF
TRBD1 - TRBJ2-7 TRBV6-5 TGTGCCAGCAGAGGACAGGGGAGTTACGAGCAGTACTTC CASRGQGSYEQYF
- - TRBJ2-1 TRBV7-9 TGTGCCAGCATTAACATCCGGGGGGCCCGCTACAATGAGCAGTTCTTC CASINIRGARYNEQFF
- - TRBJ2-1 TRBV7-2 TGTGCCAGCAGCTTAGCTGAGGCGGCTGAGCAGTTCTTC CASSLAEAAEQFF
TRBD1 - TRBJ1-6 TRBV2 TGTGCCAGCAGTGAGGAACAGGGGTCGACACCCCTCCACTTT CASSEEQGSTPLHF
TRBD1 - TRBJ1-3 TRBV11-2 TGTGCCAGCAGCTGGACAGGGCCCTCTGGAAACACCATATATTTT CASSWTGPSGNTIYF
TRBD1 - TRBJ1-2 TRBV7-9 TGTGCCAGCAGCACCGGGACAGGCGACCTCTATGGCTACACCTTC CASSTGTGDLYGYTF
- few TRBJ2-3 TRBV6-6 TGTGCCAGCAGCAGCGGGAGCACAGATACGCAGTATTTT CASSSGSTDTQYF
TRBD1 - TRBJ1-6 TRBV14 TGTGCCAGCAGGCCCACCCGGGGACAGGGAAATTCACCCCTCCACTTT CASRPTRGQGNSPLHF
- few TRBJ1-4 TRBV21-1 TGTGCCAGCAGCAAAGATCCGGACAGGGTCGGTGAAAAACTGTTTTTT CASSKDPDRVGEKLFF
- - TRBJ2-1 TRBV14 TGTGCCAGCAGCCATAGGAGGGGACGCCTCGGGTACAATGAGCAGTTCTTC CASSHRRGRLGYNEQFF
- few TRBJ1-5 TRBV28 TGTGCCAGCAGTTTGGGGGGTGCGGCTGGGCAGCCCCAGCATTTT CASSLGGAAGQPQHF
- - TRBJ1-4 TRBV4-1 TGCGCCAGCAGCCAATCCAACAGGGCGACTAATGAAAAACTGTTTTTT CASSQSNRATNEKLFF
TRBD2 - TRBJ2-2 TRBV5-3 TGTGCCACCCAGAGACTAGCGGGATTCCACCGGGGAGCTGTTTTT CATQRLAGFHRGAVF
TRBD2 - TRBJ2-1 TRBV4-1 TGCGCCAGCAGCCAAGATAGCGGGGAGAACAATGAGCAGTTCTTC CASSQDSGENNEQFF
- - TRBJ2-7 TRBV20-1 TGCAGTGCTAGCCGGGGTAGCGAGCAGTACTTC CSASRGSEQYF
- - TRBJ1-2 TRBV7-9 TGTGCCAGCAGCCCCCCCCTTCAGGGCTCGTATGGCTACACCTTC CASSPPLQGSYGYTF